A single sample is the source of the 19 T cell receptor beta chains below, sequenced in a study of T cells in Graves' hyperthyroidism and ophthalmopathy. Template material for amplifying TCR beta CDR3 regions consisted of RNA transcripts. First-round RT-PCR of the TCR CDR3 relied on the HTBI primer set. TCRdb redid the calling of the multiplex PCR reads with MiXCR, one entry per CDR3 protein. This sample has about 640,000 distinct CDR3 sequences, with 13% to 15% found just once. The source material was blood. These receptor sequences come from a woman between 50 and 59 years old with Graves' ophthalmopathy.

This clonotype appeared a few times. The rearrangement joins TRBV12-3 or TRBV12-4 to TRBJ1-5, with 7 bases matching TRBD1. This CDR3 region has 17 residues. V trimming: 3 bases; J trimming: 4 bases; junction bases outside the gene matches: 12. The CDR3 DNA follows: TGTGCCAGCAGTTTTGGCCTAGAGACAGGGTTGAATCAGCCCCAGCATTTT. Its translation: CASSFGLETGLNQPQHF.

The chain combines TRBV19 with TRBJ2-2, with D uncertain. The CDR3 extends over 16 amino acids. Germline lookup yields CDR1 LNHDA and CDR2 SQIVND (reference sequence). V gave up 2 bases and J gave up 7 bases, with 17 bases separating them. The CDR3, as DNA: TGTGCCAGTAGTATACTACTGGGCCATGTGGGCGGGGAGCTGTTTTTT. It yields the protein CASSILLGHVGGELFF.

The CDR3 loop reads CATSRGGLADNEQFF. The CDR3 DNA reads as TGTGCCACCAGCAGAGGGGGGCTAGCGGACAATGAGCAGTTCTTC. J is TRBJ2-1 and V is TRBV15; D possibly corresponds to TRBD2 (7 bases). Germline V CDR1 and CDR2: LNHNV, YYDKDF (reference sequence). This CDR3 spans 15 amino acids. V was shortened by 1 base and J by 5 bases, with 12 bases between the two germline ends. The whole variable domain, filled in from reference TRBV15 and TRBJ2-1, reads DAMVIQNPRYQVTQFGKPVTLSCSQTLNHNVMYWYQQKSSQAPKLLFHYYDKDFNNEADTPDNFQSRRPNTSFCFLDIRSPGLGDTAMYLCATSRGGLADNEQFFGPGTRLTVL.

This clonotype has more than one count but fewer than ten. The genes are TRBV29-1 and TRBJ1-5; TRBD1 is a possible D gene (5 bases). Looked up from germline, CDR1 is SQVTM and CDR2 is ANQGSEA. Between the trimmed V and J ends, which lost 0 bases and 7 bases, there was a span of 13 bases. This CDR3 is 14 amino acids long. In nucleotides, the CDR3 is TGCAGCGTTGAAGAGGAAGGGGCTGGCCAGCCCCAGCATTTT. Amino acid sequence: CSVEEEGAGQPQHF.

This clonotype was observed many times. The chain links TRBV3-1 to TRBJ2-1, with D perhaps assigned TRBD1 or TRBD2 (6 bases each). Trimming pared 2 bases from V and 9 bases from J, leaving 14 bases between. Germline CDR1 reads LGHDT; CDR2 reads YNNKEL (reference sequence). CDR3 length: 14 amino acids. In DNA, the CDR3 is TGTGCCAGCAGCCAAAAAACCGGGGGCACTGAGCAGTTCTTC. Protein: CASSQKTGGTEQFF.

A few counts support this clonotype. The chain is built from TRBV11-2 and TRBJ1-4; tentative D call: TRBD1 (5 bases). V dropped 5 bases and J dropped 4 bases, with 23 bases sitting between them. This CDR3 spans 18 amino acids. Per the germline V gene, CDR1 is SGHAT and CDR2 is FQNNGV. The CDR3 DNA follows: TGTGCCAGCAGCCCGCACTGGAGTCAGGGATCCTATAATGAAAAACTGTTTTTT. Translating it yields CASSPHWSQGSYNEKLFF.

The table lists this clonotype with many counts. The rearrangement links TRBV30 to TRBJ2-7, with 10 positions matching TRBD2. This CDR3 spans 14 amino acids. The germline V gene encodes CDR1 GTSNPN and CDR2 SVGIG (reference sequence). J lost 1 base, V lost 1 base, and 1 base had no gene match. The CDR3 sequence is CAWSGGLASYEQYF. CDR3 sequence (DNA): TGTGCCTGGAGTGGGGGACTAGCGTCCTACGAGCAGTACTTC.

The genes are TRBV5-1 and TRBJ2-5, with a weak D call TRBD1 (6 bases). Germline V gene lookup returns CDR1 SGHRS and CDR2 YFSETQ. There are 14 residues in the CDR3. V was trimmed by 4 bases and J by 3 bases, leaving 13 bases between them. CDR3 residues: CASSLGTTEETQYF. CDR3 bases: TGCGCCAGCAGCCTCGGGACAACTGAAGAGACCCAGTACTTC.

This clonotype was detected ten times or more. The chain carries TRBV20-1 and TRBJ1-1; D is unresolved. The length of the CDR3 is 13 residues. V dropped 6 bases and J dropped 1 base, with 12 bases sitting between them. Per the germline V gene, CDR1 is DFQATT and CDR2 is SNEGSKA (reference sequence). The CDR3 reads CSAPLNTNTEAFF. CDR3 coding DNA: TGCAGTGCCCCCTTAAATACGAACACTGAAGCTTTCTTT.

The table lists this clonotype with many counts. The gene calls are TRBV7-2 and TRBJ2-1; 8 nucleotides match TRBD2. The V and J ends lost 1 base and 0 bases, in that order; junction bases with no gene match: 14. CDR1 is SGHTA and CDR2 is FQGNSA in the germline V gene. CDR3 length equals 20 residues. In DNA form, the CDR3 reads TGTGCCAGCAGCTTAGACGAACTAGCGGACGGCCGGTCCTCCTACAATGAGCAGTTCTTC. Amino acids: CASSLDELADGRSSYNEQFF.

The chain couples TRBV28 to TRBJ1-3; 7 bases are shared with TRBD1. The junction had 7 bases not matched to a gene; V was cut back by 5 bases and J by 0 bases. There are 16 residues in the CDR3. Looked up from germline, CDR1 is MDHEN and CDR2 is SYDVKM. In DNA form, the CDR3 reads TGTGCCAGCAGTATACATGGGACAGTCTCTGGAAACACCATATATTTT. It encodes CASSIHGTVSGNTIYF.

This clonotype was detected ten times or more. The chain couples TRBV6-1 to TRBJ2-7, with 11 bases aligning to TRBD2. The V segment lost 8 bases and the J segment 1 base; nucleotides outside the gene matches: 4. This CDR3 is 14 amino acids long. Germline V lookup: CDR1 MNHNS, CDR2 SASEGT. The CDR3 protein is CASVLAGASYEQYF. The CDR3 DNA is TGTGCCAGCGTACTAGCGGGGGCTTCCTACGAGCAGTACTTC.

This clonotype was detected a few times. The rearrangement joins TRBV6-2 or TRBV6-3 to TRBJ1-5, with 8 bases that match TRBD1. The germline CDR1 and CDR2 sequences are MNHEY and SVGEGT. V lost 0 bases and J lost 5; bases outside the gene matches: 18. This CDR3 has 20 residues. CDR3 DNA sequence: TGTGCCAGCAGTTACTCGAATTTTCAGGGGGCTGGTTTTAGAGATCAGCCCCAGCATTTT. Protein: CASSYSNFQGAGFRDQPQHF.

This clonotype was picked up many times. The chain joins TRBV20-1 to TRBJ2-2; 8 nucleotides match TRBD1. V lost 1 base to trimming and J lost 3 bases; unmatched junction nucleotides: 4. The CDR3 is made up of 15 amino acids. Germline V gives CDR1 DFQATT, CDR2 SNEGSKA (reference sequence). CDR3 in DNA: TGCAGTGCTAGAGGAGACAGGGGTGACACCGGGGAGCTGTTTTTT. As protein: CSARGDRGDTGELFF.

On this clonotype itself: A much larger clone lies a single base off, so this may be a read error. This chain joins TRBV20-1 and TRBJ2-7, with D unclear. There are 12 residues in the CDR3. CDR1 DFQATT and CDR2 SNEGSKA come from the germline V gene (reference sequence). Trimming took off 0 bases at V and 3 bases at J, with 6 bases between the two ends. CDR3 amino acids: CSARDWSYEQYF. CDR3 DNA sequence: TGCAGTGCTAGAGATTGGAGCTACGAGCAGTACTTC.

This clonotype was seen more than once but under ten times. The chain is built from TRBV6-6 and TRBJ2-1; D may be TRBD2 (5 bases). Looked up from germline, CDR1 is MNHNY and CDR2 is SVGAGI (reference sequence). V was cut by 1 base and J by 5 bases, with 12 bases left in between. The CDR3 spans 15 residues. The CDR3 bases are TGTGCCAGCAGTTACTGGGCTAGCTCTGACAATGAGCAGTTCTTC. Protein product: CASSYWASSDNEQFF.

The chain is built from TRBV18 and TRBJ2-3; 9 nucleotides match TRBD2. The CDR3 has 14 amino acids. V trimming: 6 bases; J trimming: 2 bases; junction bases outside the gene matches: 3. Germline CDR1 KGHSH, CDR2 LQKENI. CDR3 DNA sequence: TGTGCCAGCTCGGCTAGCGGGGACACAGATACGCAGTATTTT. It yields the protein CASSASGDTDTQYF.

This clonotype was seen repeatedly, ten times or more. CDR3 loop: CASSTRVSGSYEQFF. The CDR3 DNA follows: TGTGCCAGCAGTACCCGGGTTAGCGGGAGCTATGAGCAGTTCTTC. V and J are TRBV6-2 or TRBV6-3 and TRBJ2-1; 9 nucleotides line up with TRBD2. After removal of 5 bases from V and 8 bases from J, the junction contained 10 bases not matched to a gene. CDR1 MNHEY and CDR2 SVGEGT come from the germline V gene. This CDR3 comprises 15 residues.

This clonotype was detected a few times. The chain couples TRBV6-1 to TRBJ2-1, with 9 bases lining up with TRBD2. The CDR3 sequence is 16 residues long. Germline V CDR1 and CDR2: MNHNS, SASEGT. V shed 6 bases and J 4 bases; nucleotides not matched to a gene: 10. CDR3 sequence reads: CASSAPTSGLYNEQFF. CDR3 nucleotides: TGTGCCAGCAGCGCCCCGACTAGCGGATTATACAATGAGCAGTTCTTC.